This T cell receptor beta chain was sequenced for a study of T-cell memory formation after mild COVID-19. In the study overall: Clusters of TCRs were largely donor specific.

This CDR3 contains 14 residues. J lost 15 bases, V lost 4 bases, and 14 bases had no gene match. TCR alpha and TCR beta cDNA libraries carrying sample barcodes and UMIs came from 5'RACE with constant-segment primers. TCRdb independently ran MiXCR on the 5' RACE reads; one entry per CDR3 protein. The table has 350,000 to 500,000 distinct CDR3 sequences, about 25% seen once. Study outcomes and limitations: The study found balanced CD4/CD8 in clones contracting day 15 to 85 and a CD4+ lean in later expanders.

This clonotype was found a few times. What it binds is not known. The specimen sequenced was PBMCs or a T cell subset sorted from them (not recorded which). The genes are TRBV12-3 or TRBV12-4 and TRBJ1-4; 7 nucleotides line up with TRBD1. This clonotype was obtained from an adult woman who had mild COVID-19 (a few samples of this study predate the infection). Cell type and time point are not known. The DNA for the CDR3 is TGTGCCAGCAGTTCGACGCACCCGGGACAGTCGATGTTTTTT. Protein sequence: CASSSTHPGQSMFF.